This TCR beta chain was profiled in a study of response to subunit inactivated influenza vaccine. There are 14 residues in the CDR3. The germline gives CDR1 GTSNPN, CDR2 SVGIG (reference sequence). V was clipped by 3 bases and J by 8 bases; unmatched bases: 8. TCRdb recomputed calls from the RT-PCR reads with MiXCR, one row per CDR3 protein. The sample contains approximately 170,000 distinct CDR3 sequences, approximately 12% of which appear only once. The same data also went into a second study, on T cells expressing NK-cell markers. Per that paper: The TCR beta cDNA came from 5'RACE template switching with UMIs. TCR beta repertoires came from sorted CD3+CD56+NKG2C+, CD3+CD56+NKG2C- and CD3+CD56-NKG2C+ T cells. Of eight sequenced donors, seven were HCMV-seropositive and one HCMV-seronegative. The CD3+CD56-NKG2C+ fraction of a few donors was also led by these clonotypes.

The specimen was CD8+ T cells sorted from PBMCs, collected about 12 days after vaccination. The sequence derives from a man aged 50 to 60 who received an inactivated influenza vaccine. This sequence joins TRBV30 and TRBJ2-1; 9 positions agree with TRBD2. In nucleotides, the CDR3 is TGTGCCTGGAGCTCGGTAGCGGGAGTATATGAGCAGTTCTTC. It yields the protein CAWSSVAGVYEQFF.